This entry concerns a single T cell receptor (beta chain). In its sample, this clonotype was seen a few times. There is no known antigen for this receptor. Nothing much larger sits one base from this clone, and base qualities are not available. Sequenced on an Illumina HiSeq 2500. Quantitative 5'-RACE with molecular barcodes was the method used to prepare the TCR beta libraries. The paper's data handling went like this. A new computational method based on a probabilistic model of VDJ rearrangement was used to identify disease-linked TCR variants. TCRdb reprocessing: public reads trimmed at Q25 with fastp, clones called with MiXCR, in-frame beta chains kept. Merged by CDR3 protein, the rows form single entries marked with the most common genes and DNA. TCRdb, not the authors, supplied the V and J calls. This sample lists tens of thousands of distinct CDR3 sequences; roughly 27% were detected once. The ten biggest clones cover approximately 59% of the sample.

The data derive from a study of CD8 T cells in ankylosing spondylitis (dated by TCRdb to the late 2010s). Turning to the overall study: T cell receptor beta repertoires were profiled in healthy donors and ankylosing spondylitis patients so that disease-linked TCR variants could be found. In total, the full study cohort was made up of roughly 100 healthy donors and more than 20 ankylosing spondylitis patients. Peripheral blood was sampled, and synovial fluid was also collected from ankylosing spondylitis patients. The study at large found these results: Some motif variants were previously reported in synovial fluid and blood of reactive arthritis patients, suggesting common disease-initiation mechanisms. A CD8+ phenotype was shown by the disease-linked clones, which were found at relatively low frequencies in peripheral blood. According to the report, matched synovial fluid samples from ankylosing spondylitis patients were significantly enriched for the disease-linked clones. Blood from ankylosing spondylitis patients appeared to be characterized by a TCR beta motif composed of 7 to 9 highly homologous amino acid variants.

Trimming costs V 4 bases and J 2 bases, and their ends lie 16 bases apart. Per the germline V gene, SGHRS is the CDR1 and YFSETQ is the CDR2. Its CDR3 holds 16 amino acids, cysteine through phenylalanine. Here the CDR3 DNA is all that survives: 48 bases in frame from base 1. Sequenced: blood, either unsorted or a sorted T cell fraction (not recorded which). The rearrangement joined TRBV5-1 to TRBJ2-1, and TRBD1 may be the D gene, going by 6 matching bases. The clonotype comes from a male donor with ankylosing spondylitis or in good health (not recorded which). At the DNA level, the sequence is TGCGCCAGCAGCCTACCACCGGACAGCCCCTACAATGAGCAGTTCTTC. It codes for CASSLPPDSPYNEQFF. Reference TRBV5-1 and TRBJ2-1 proteins supply the regions before and after the CDR3; the full variable domain is: KAGVTQTPRYLIKTRGQQVTLSCSPISGHRSVSWYQQTPGQGLQFLFEYFSETQRNKGNFPGRFSGRQFSNSRSEMNVSTLELGDSALYLCASSLPPDSPYNEQFFGPGTRLTVL.